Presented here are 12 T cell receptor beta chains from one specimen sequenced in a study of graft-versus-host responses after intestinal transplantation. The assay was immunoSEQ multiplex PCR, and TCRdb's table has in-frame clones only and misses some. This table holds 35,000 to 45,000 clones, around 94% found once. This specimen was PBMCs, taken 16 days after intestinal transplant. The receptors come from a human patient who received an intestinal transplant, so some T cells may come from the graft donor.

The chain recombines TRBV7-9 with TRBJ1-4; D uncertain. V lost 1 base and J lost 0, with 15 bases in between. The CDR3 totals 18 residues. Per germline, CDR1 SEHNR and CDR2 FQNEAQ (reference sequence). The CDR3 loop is CASSLGLGRTATNEKLFF. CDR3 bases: TGTGCCAGCAGCTTAGGATTAGGGAGGACTGCAACTAATGAAAAACTGTTTTTT. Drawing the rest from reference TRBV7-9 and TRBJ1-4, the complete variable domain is DTGVSQNPRHKITKRGQNVTFRCDPISEHNRLYWYRQTLGQGPEFLTYFQNEAQLEKSRLLSDRFSAERPKGSFSTLEIQRTEQGDSAMYLCASSLGLGRTATNEKLFFGSGTQLSVL.

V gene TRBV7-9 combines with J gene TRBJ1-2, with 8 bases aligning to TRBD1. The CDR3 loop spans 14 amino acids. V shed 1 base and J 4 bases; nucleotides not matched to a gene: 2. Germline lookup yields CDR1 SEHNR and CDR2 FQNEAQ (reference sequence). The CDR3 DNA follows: TGTGCCAGCAGCTTAGGACAGGGGACCTATGGCTACACCTTC. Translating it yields CASSLGQGTYGYTF.

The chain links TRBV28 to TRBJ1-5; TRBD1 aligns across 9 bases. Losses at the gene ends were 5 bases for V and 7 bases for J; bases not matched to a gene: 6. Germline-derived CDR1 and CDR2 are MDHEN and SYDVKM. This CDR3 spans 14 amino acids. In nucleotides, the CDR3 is TGTGCCAGCAGTCCTCGACAGGGGGTGCAGCCCCAGCATTTT. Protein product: CASSPRQGVQPQHF.

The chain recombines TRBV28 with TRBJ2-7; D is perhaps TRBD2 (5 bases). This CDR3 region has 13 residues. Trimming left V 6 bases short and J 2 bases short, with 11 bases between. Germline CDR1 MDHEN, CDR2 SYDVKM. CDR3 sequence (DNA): TGTGCCAGCAGCTCCCCCGGGGCCTACGAGCAGTACTTC. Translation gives CASSSPGAYEQYF.

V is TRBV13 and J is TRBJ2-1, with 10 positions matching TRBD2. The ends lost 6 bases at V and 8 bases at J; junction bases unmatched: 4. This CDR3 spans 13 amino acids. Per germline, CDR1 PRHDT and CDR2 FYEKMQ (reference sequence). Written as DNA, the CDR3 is TGTGCCAGCAGAGCGGGAGGGGGAGATGAGCAGTTCTTC. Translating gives CASRAGGGDEQFF.

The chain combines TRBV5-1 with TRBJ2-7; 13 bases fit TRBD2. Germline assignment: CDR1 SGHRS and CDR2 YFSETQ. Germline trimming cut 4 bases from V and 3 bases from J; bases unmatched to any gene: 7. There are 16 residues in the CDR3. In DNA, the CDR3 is TGCGCCAGCAGCGATCAACTAGCGGGAGGGAACTACGAGCAGTACTTC. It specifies CASSDQLAGGNYEQYF.

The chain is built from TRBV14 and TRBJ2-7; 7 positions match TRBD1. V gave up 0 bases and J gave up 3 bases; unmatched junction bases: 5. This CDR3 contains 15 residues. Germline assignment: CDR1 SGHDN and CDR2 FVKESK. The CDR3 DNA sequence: TGTGCCAGCAGCCAAGAGGTGACAGGGTACTACGAGCAGTACTTC. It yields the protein CASSQEVTGYYEQYF. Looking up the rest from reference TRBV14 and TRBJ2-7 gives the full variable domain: EAGVTQFPSHSVIEKGQTVTLRCDPISGHDNLYWYRRVMGKEIKFLLHFVKESKQDESGMPNNRFLAERTGGTYSTLKVQPAELEDSGVYFCASSQEVTGYYEQYFGPGTRLTVT.

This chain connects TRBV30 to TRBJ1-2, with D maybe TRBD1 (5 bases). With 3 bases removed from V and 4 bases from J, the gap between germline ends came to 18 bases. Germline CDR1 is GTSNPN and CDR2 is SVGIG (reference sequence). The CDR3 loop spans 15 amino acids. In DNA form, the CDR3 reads TGTGCCTGGAGCGATTACGTGCGGGGCTTCTATGGCTACACCTTC. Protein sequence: CAWSDYVRGFYGYTF.

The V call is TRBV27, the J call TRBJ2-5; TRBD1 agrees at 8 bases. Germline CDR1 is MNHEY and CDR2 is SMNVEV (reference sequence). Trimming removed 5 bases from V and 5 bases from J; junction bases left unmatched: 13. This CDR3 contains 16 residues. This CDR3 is CASSHGLRQGMETQYF. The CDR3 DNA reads TGTGCCAGCAGTCACGGCCTTAGACAGGGGATGGAGACCCAGTACTTC.

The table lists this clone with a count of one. The CDR3 nucleotides read TGTGCCAGCGGGTTGGGGAACATTCAGTACTTC. This gives the protein CASGLGNIQYF. The V call is TRBV27, the J call TRBJ2-4; D unclear. Germline V gene lookup returns CDR1 MNHEY and CDR2 SMNVEV (reference sequence). V lost 8 bases and J lost 7, with 9 bases in between. The CDR3 sequence is 11 residues long.

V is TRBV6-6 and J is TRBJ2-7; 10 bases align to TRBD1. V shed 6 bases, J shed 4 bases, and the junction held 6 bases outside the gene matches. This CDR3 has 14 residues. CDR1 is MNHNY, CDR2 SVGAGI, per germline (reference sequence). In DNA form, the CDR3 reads TGTGCCAGCAGCCCGGGACAGGGGTTTTACGAGCAGTACTTC. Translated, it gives CASSPGQGFYEQYF.

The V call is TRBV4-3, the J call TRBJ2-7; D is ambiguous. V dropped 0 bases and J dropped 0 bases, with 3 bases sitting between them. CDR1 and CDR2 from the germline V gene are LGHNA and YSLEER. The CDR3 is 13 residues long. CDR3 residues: CASSQEVSYEQYF. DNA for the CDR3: TGCGCCAGCAGCCAAGAAGTCTCCTACGAGCAGTACTTC.